What follows are 4 T cell receptor beta chains derived from one specimen sequenced in a study of regulatory T cells in long-lasting Graves disease. Time point denoted: newly diagnosed GD, antithyroid drugs for less than 3 months. There was RNA extracted from PBMCs, and the TCR library was made from it. Construction of the TCR beta libraries employed iRepertoire HTBI primers in conjunction with Arm-PCR of CDR3 regions. TCRdb re-called the multiplex PCR reads with MiXCR, one entry per CDR3 protein. The sample has under 800,000 distinct CDR3 sequences, around 15% seen once. These data were likewise used in another study, on T cells in Graves' hyperthyroidism and ophthalmopathy.

Source: peripheral blood mononuclear cells (PBMCs), taken at new diagnosis, from a patient treated with antithyroid drugs. The receptor set was obtained from a woman in her twenties or thirties with Graves disease.

The V and J genes are TRBV7-3 and TRBJ1-1, with D perhaps TRBD1 (5 bases). Germline lookup yields CDR1 SGHTA and CDR2 FQGTGA. V was trimmed by 5 bases and J by 5 bases, leaving 15 bases between them. CDR3 length equals 14 residues. The CDR3 region is CASSGRGSRTEAFF. CDR3 nucleotide sequence: TGTGCCAGCAGCGGGCGGGGGAGCAGAACTGAAGCTTTCTTT.

This clonotype was counted a few times. The chain joins TRBV4-2 to TRBJ2-5, with TRBD2 as a possible D gene (6 bases). This CDR3 comprises 15 residues. Trimming removed 3 bases from V and 2 bases from J, with 13 bases in between. CDR1 is LGHNA, CDR2 YNFKEQ, per germline. The CDR3 nucleotides read TGTGCCAGCAGCCATCCAATGGGAGGACAAGAGACCCAGTACTTC. Residues: CASSHPMGGQETQYF.

The V call is TRBV24-1, the J call TRBJ2-1; D ambiguous. The CDR3 is 16 residues long. The germline gives CDR1 KGHDR, CDR2 SFDVKD. Between the trimmed V and J ends, which lost 4 bases and 0 bases, there was a span of 12 bases. The CDR3 is CATSDGTPSSYNEQFF. The CDR3 nucleotides read TGTGCCACCAGTGACGGCACACCAAGCTCCTACAATGAGCAGTTCTTC.

The V and J genes are TRBV20-1 and TRBJ2-5; D unresolved. Looked up from germline, CDR1 is DFQATT and CDR2 is SNEGSKA (reference sequence). The CDR3 contains 14 residues. Trimming took off 2 bases at V and 5 bases at J, with 15 bases between the two ends. CDR3 loop: CSARLRRLGETQYF. The CDR3 DNA reads as TGCAGTGCTAGACTACGGAGATTAGGGGAGACCCAGTACTTC.